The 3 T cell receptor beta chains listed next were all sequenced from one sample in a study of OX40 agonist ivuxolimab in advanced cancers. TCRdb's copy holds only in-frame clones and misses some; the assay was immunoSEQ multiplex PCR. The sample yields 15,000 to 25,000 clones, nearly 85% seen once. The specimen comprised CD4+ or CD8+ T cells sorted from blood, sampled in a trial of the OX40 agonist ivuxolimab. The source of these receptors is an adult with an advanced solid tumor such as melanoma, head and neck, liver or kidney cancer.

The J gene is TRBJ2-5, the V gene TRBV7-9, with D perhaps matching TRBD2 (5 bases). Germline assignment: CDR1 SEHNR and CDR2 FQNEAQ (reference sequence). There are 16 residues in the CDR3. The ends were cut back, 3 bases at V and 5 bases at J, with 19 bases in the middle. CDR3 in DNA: TGTGCCAGCAGCTTGGGAGAACAGTCCCTGGGGGAGACCCAGTACTTC. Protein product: CASSLGEQSLGETQYF.

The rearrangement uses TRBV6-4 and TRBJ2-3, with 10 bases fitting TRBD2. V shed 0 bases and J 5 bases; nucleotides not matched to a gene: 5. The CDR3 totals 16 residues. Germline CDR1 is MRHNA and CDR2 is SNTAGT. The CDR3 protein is CASSDSIAGGEDTQYF. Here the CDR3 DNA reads TGTGCCAGCAGTGACTCGATAGCGGGGGGTGAAGATACGCAGTATTTT.

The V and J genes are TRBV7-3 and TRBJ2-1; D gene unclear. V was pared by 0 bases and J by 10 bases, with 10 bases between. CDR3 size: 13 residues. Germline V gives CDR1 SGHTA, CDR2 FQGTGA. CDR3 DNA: TGTGCCAGCAGCTTAACCCAGGCCAGGGAGCAGTTCTTC. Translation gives CASSLTQAREQFF.